The 19 T cell receptor beta chains below were found in one sample sequenced in a study of graft-versus-host responses after intestinal transplantation. Responders (200,000, CFSE-labeled) were co-plated with 200,000 irradiated, violet-dye-labeled stimulators. Sequencing was performed with immunoSEQ multiplex PCR; in TCRdb, only in-frame clones are kept and a portion is missing. Of roughly 4,700 clones listed, 27% are singletons. Material: alloreactive CD8+ T cells from a mixed lymphocyte reaction culture, obtained before transplantation. The subset here: CFSE-low proliferating T cells sorted from roughly six-day pre-transplant mixed lymphocyte reaction (GvH or HvG direction). These receptor sequences come from a human patient who was an organ donor for intestinal transplantation.

This clone was detected many times. V usage is TRBV7-6 and J usage is TRBJ2-1; 8 bases fit TRBD1. Germline V lookup: CDR1 SGHVS, CDR2 FNYEAQ. V lost 2 bases and J lost 6; bases outside the gene matches: 6. The length of the CDR3 is 15 residues. The CDR3 region has the DNA TGTGCCAGCAGCTTACAGGGGGCAAACCGCAATGAGCAGTTCTTC. This sequence encodes CASSLQGANRNEQFF. The full variable domain, rest sourced from reference TRBV7-6 and TRBJ2-1, is GAGVSQSPRYKVTKRGQDVALRCDPISGHVSLYWYRQALGQGPEFLTYFNYEAQQDKSGLPNDRFSAERPEGSISTLTIQRTEQRDSAMYRCASSLQGANRNEQFFGPGTRLTVL.

The gene calls are TRBV13 and TRBJ2-2; a possible D gene is TRBD2 (7 bases). Germline lookup yields CDR1 PRHDT and CDR2 FYEKMQ (reference sequence). V was pared by 0 bases and J by 2 bases, with 13 bases between. This CDR3 contains 17 residues. The CDR3 reads CASSLGVRGQNTGELFF. The CDR3 nucleotides are TGTGCCAGCAGCTTAGGAGTGCGGGGGCAAAACACCGGGGAGCTGTTTTTT.

In its sample, this clone was seen a few times. The gene calls are TRBV7-9 and TRBJ1-5; 7 bases map to TRBD1. The CDR3 contains 13 residues. V trimming: 1 base; J trimming: 9 bases; junction bases outside the gene matches: 3. Germline V gene sequence: CDR1 SEHNR, CDR2 FQNEAQ (reference sequence). The CDR3 DNA is TGTGCCAGCAGCTTAGGCAGGGGGTGGCCCCAGCATTTT. This encodes CASSLGRGWPQHF.

The table lists this clone with a few counts. The chain joins TRBV23-1 to TRBJ2-3; the D gene is possibly TRBD2 (6 bases). TRBV23-1 is sorted into the ORF group, with uncertain function. This CDR3 has 14 residues. V was shortened by 2 bases and J by 6 bases, with 12 bases between the two germline ends. CDR3 sequence reads: CASSQGRTRDTQYF. The CDR3 bases are TGCGCCAGCAGTCAAGGGAGGACGCGGGATACGCAGTATTTT.

In DNA form, the CDR3 reads TGTGCCAGCAGGCTAGCCGGGTCAGGGGCGCAAGAGCTGTTTTTT. It codes for CASRLAGSGAQELFF. The rearrangement links TRBV13 to TRBJ2-2, with D possibly being TRBD1 (6 bases). The CDR3 totals 15 residues. CDR1 and CDR2 from the germline V gene are PRHDT and FYEKMQ (reference sequence). V lost 6 bases and J 11 bases, leaving 22 bases between the germline ends.

This sequence joins TRBV5-1 and TRBJ1-2, with TRBD1 matching over 9 bases. Germline CDR1 reads SGHRS; CDR2 reads YFSETQ. CDR3 length: 14 amino acids. J was trimmed by 5 bases and V by 4 bases; bases with no gene match: 6. CDR3 nucleotide sequence: TGCGCCAGCAGCCCGACAGGGGGTAAATATGGCTACACCTTC. Protein: CASSPTGGKYGYTF.

The chain links TRBV7-9 to TRBJ1-1, with TRBD1 as a possible D gene (5 bases). The CDR3 length is 12 residues. Germline V lookup: CDR1 SEHNR, CDR2 FQNEAQ (reference sequence). Trimming shortened V by 6 bases and J by 4 bases, and 9 bases separated the two germline ends. In nucleotides, the CDR3 is TGTGCCAGCAGTTGGGGGGGCACTGAAGCTTTCTTT. Residues: CASSWGGTEAFF.

This clone was seen more than once but under ten times. CDR3 DNA: TGTGCCAGCAACACCGGGACAGGGGTCTACAATGAGCAGTTCTTC. Translating it yields CASNTGTGVYNEQFF. The chain links TRBV27 to TRBJ2-1, with 10 bases aligning to TRBD1. The CDR3 runs to 15 residues. V trimming: 7 bases; J trimming: 3 bases; junction bases outside the gene matches: 6. The germline V gene encodes CDR1 MNHEY and CDR2 SMNVEV (reference sequence).

The genes are TRBV27 and TRBJ1-4, with D perhaps TRBD1 (6 bases). There are 16 residues in the CDR3. Germline CDR1 and CDR2: MNHEY and SMNVEV (reference sequence). V was pared by 5 bases and J by 7 bases, with 20 bases between. CDR3 sequence (DNA): TGTGCCAGCAGTCCCCTATGGGGGGGGCTGGGTGAAAAACTGTTTTTT. It codes for CASSPLWGGLGEKLFF.

This chain uses TRBV4-3 with TRBJ1-5; a weak D match, TRBD1 (5 bases). Germline loops: CDR1 LGHNA, CDR2 YSLEER. V shed 0 bases and J shed 2 bases, with 17 bases lying between them. This CDR3 comprises 18 residues. The CDR3 spells CASSQDKGPGWRNQPQHF. CDR3 in DNA: TGCGCCAGCAGCCAAGATAAAGGGCCAGGGTGGCGCAATCAGCCCCAGCATTTT.

By proportion, this clone is medium-sized (0.01 to 0.1%). The chain couples TRBV7-4 to TRBJ1-2; D perhaps matches TRBD1 (5 bases). CDR3 length: 17 residues. With 1 base removed from V and 5 bases from J, the gap between germline ends came to 20 bases. Germline lookup yields CDR1 SGHVT and CDR2 SQSDAQ. The CDR3, as DNA: TGTGCCAGCAGCTTAGTTGCAGGGTTAGTTAGAGGTTATGGCTACACCTTC. Residues: CASSLVAGLVRGYGYTF.

The genes are TRBV28 and TRBJ2-5, with 10 nucleotides matching TRBD2. Germline-derived CDR1 and CDR2 are MDHEN and SYDVKM. The V and J ends lost 2 bases and 4 bases, in that order; junction bases with no gene match: 10. This CDR3 has 17 amino acids. In nucleotides, the CDR3 is TGTGCCAGCAGTTTAAGGCTAGCGGGGGCCAGGGGAGAGACCCAGTACTTC. This translates into CASSLRLAGARGETQYF.

This clone was counted only a few times. This chain links TRBV6-1 with TRBJ2-5; 12 bases map to TRBD2. The CDR3 is 15 amino acids. Germline V gene sequence: CDR1 MNHNS, CDR2 SASEGT. With V trimmed by 6 bases and J by 5 bases, 7 bases remained unmatched. The CDR3 sequence: CASRPGLAGLETQYF. In DNA form, the CDR3 reads TGTGCCAGCAGGCCCGGACTAGCGGGGCTCGAGACCCAGTACTTC.

The chain uses TRBV10-1 and TRBJ2-7; D not resolved. Germline-derived CDR1 and CDR2 are WNHNN and SYGVQD (reference sequence). The length of the CDR3 is 13 residues. V was cut by 3 bases and J by 3 bases, with 9 bases left in between. Written as DNA, the CDR3 is TGCGCCAGCAGTGACGGATCCCACTACGAGCAGTACGTC. Translated: CASSDGSHYEQYV.

The chain carries TRBV12-1 and TRBJ1-4; the table's D call TRBD1 went unverified against the DNA. TRBV12-1 is labeled a pseudogene. This CDR3 is built from 14 residues. In DNA, the CDR3 is TGTGCCAGCAGCTTACAACCTACTAATGAAAAACTGTTTTTT. This codes for CASSLQPTNEKLFF.

This clone was seen only once. The chain combines TRBV5-1 with TRBJ2-5, with 11 bases fitting TRBD2. The CDR3 loop spans 17 amino acids. V lost 5 bases to trimming and J lost 4 bases; unmatched junction nucleotides: 13. Germline V gene lookup returns CDR1 SGHRS and CDR2 YFSETQ. This chain's CDR3 is CASSFPYSLAGVETQYF. CDR3 nucleotide sequence: TGCGCCAGCAGTTTCCCATATTCACTAGCGGGGGTAGAGACCCAGTACTTC.

The rearrangement uses TRBV30 and TRBJ1-5, with D maybe TRBD1 (5 bases). There are 11 residues in the CDR3. V lost 7 bases and J 7 bases, leaving 11 bases between the germline ends. Per germline, CDR1 GTSNPN and CDR2 SVGIG (reference sequence). As DNA, the CDR3 is TGTGCCTCTGGGGGGGTCCAGCCCCAGCATTTT. Protein product: CASGGVQPQHF.

The chain uses TRBV4-1 and TRBJ1-5; 7 bases map to TRBD1. This CDR3 contains 15 residues. Germline loops: CDR1 MGHRA, CDR2 YSYEKL. J was trimmed by 5 bases and V by 2 bases; bases with no gene match: 6. The CDR3 DNA reads TGCGCCAGCAGCCAAATACAGGGGCCAGATCAGCCCCAGCATTTT. Encoded protein: CASSQIQGPDQPQHF.

The V call is TRBV4-3, the J call TRBJ2-1; 7 nucleotides match TRBD2. Trimming took 4 bases from V and 5 from J; bases not matched to a gene: 5. Per the germline V gene, CDR1 is LGHNA and CDR2 is YSLEER. The CDR3 covers 14 residues. CDR3 region: CASSPLAADNEQFF. CDR3 nucleotide sequence: TGCGCCAGCAGCCCCCTAGCGGCAGACAATGAGCAGTTCTTC.